The rows below give T cell receptor beta chains drawn from one sample of a study of T cell repertoires in cytomegalovirus infection. TCRdb itself ran the reads through MiXCR, one entry per CDR3 protein. The table lists under 600,000 distinct CDR3 sequences, 15% to 20% of them singletons, with around 25% in the top ten. The specimen sequenced was CD8+ T cells from PBMCs. Receptor source: a human donor in good health (CMV status not recorded). Some clones in this sample may be carry-over from other donors' samples. Both conserved end residues are part of each CDR3. A D gene is named only where the DNA matches it firmly. Clone size is given for some rows only: seen once, a few or many times, or a class if the clone is expanded.

size,D,J,V,DNA,CDR3
-,-,TRBJ2-3,TRBV6-1,TGTGCCAGCAGTGCCCGTCCGGGGTTACAAGATACGCAGTATTTT,CASSARPGLQDTQYF
many,-,TRBJ2-2,TRBV7-9,TGTGCCAGCAGCTTAGCGAGGGGATTCTCCCGGCCCGGGGAGCTGTTTTTT,CASSLARGFSRPGELFF
-,-,TRBJ2-2,TRBV4-2,TGTGCCAGCAGCGGGCCCGGGGAGCTGTTTTTT,CASSGPGELFF
many,TRBD1,TRBJ2-3,TRBV12-3/TRBV12-4,TGTGCCAGCAGTTTTCGGACAGGCATGGATACGCAGTATTTT,CASSFRTGMDTQYF
many,-,TRBJ2-7,TRBV7-8,TGTGCCAGCAGCCCCCGGAGGAACGAGCAGTACTTC,CASSPRRNEQYF
many,-,TRBJ2-2,TRBV6-6,TGTGCCAGCAGTTGGGCAGACACCGGGGAGCTGTTTTTT,CASSWADTGELFF
few,-,TRBJ1-2,TRBV7-9,TGTGCCAGCTACGGGACTTTGACGATGAAATATGGCTACACCTTC,CASYGTLTMKYGYTF
-,-,TRBJ1-5,TRBV27,TGTGCCAGCAGGGTGGGGGGAAGTCATCAGCCCCAGCATTTT,CASRVGGSHQPQHF
many,-,TRBJ1-5,TRBV12-3/TRBV12-4,TGTGCCAGCACCATGGGGAATCAGCCCCAGCATTTT,CASTMGNQPQHF
-,TRBD2,TRBJ2-7,TRBV20-1,TGCAGTGCCGATAGCGGGTTATACGAGCAGTACTTC,CSADSGLYEQYF
many,-,TRBJ2-1,TRBV6-2/TRBV6-3,TGTGCCAGCAGTTACTCGCAATTCCGGGACCTCGTCGTGCACAATGAGCAGTTCTTC,CASSYSQFRDLVVHNEQFF
few,TRBD1,TRBJ2-7,TRBV4-1,TGCGCCAGCAGCCTCAGACAGGGGGGTGAATACGAGCAGTACTTC,CASSLRQGGEYEQYF
many,-,TRBJ2-1,TRBV7-2,TGTGCCAGCAGCCCTCGGGTGAATGAGCAGTTCTTC,CASSPRVNEQFF
many,TRBD1,TRBJ2-3,TRBV7-9,TGTGCCAGCAGCTTAGCGATTACAGGGGACGGGACCGATACGCAGTATTTT,CASSLAITGDGTDTQYF
many,-,TRBJ1-4,TRBV11-2,TGTGCCAGCAGCACTGTGCGGACGACCCTAAGAGGCGAAAAACTGTTTTTT,CASSTVRTTLRGEKLFF
many,-,TRBJ2-5,TRBV7-9,TGTGCCAGCAGTTCTGACACTCAAGAGACCCAGTACTTC,CASSSDTQETQYF
many,TRBD2,TRBJ2-1,TRBV15,TGTGCCACCACTCCAATGTTAGCGGGAGGGCCGAATGAGCAGTTCTTC,CATTPMLAGGPNEQFF
few,-,TRBJ2-1,TRBV15,TGTGCCACCAGCAGAGATACGCCCCTGGAGTCTAGCAGATACAATGAGCAGTTCTTC,CATSRDTPLESSRYNEQFF
many,TRBD2,TRBJ2-3,TRBV7-3,TGTGCCAGCAGCTTACTAGCGGGAGATGTCCCAGATACGCAGTATTTT,CASSLLAGDVPDTQYF
many,-,TRBJ1-5,TRBV12-3/TRBV12-4,TGTGCCAGCAGCCCCCGAAATCAGCCCCAGCATTTT,CASSPRNQPQHF